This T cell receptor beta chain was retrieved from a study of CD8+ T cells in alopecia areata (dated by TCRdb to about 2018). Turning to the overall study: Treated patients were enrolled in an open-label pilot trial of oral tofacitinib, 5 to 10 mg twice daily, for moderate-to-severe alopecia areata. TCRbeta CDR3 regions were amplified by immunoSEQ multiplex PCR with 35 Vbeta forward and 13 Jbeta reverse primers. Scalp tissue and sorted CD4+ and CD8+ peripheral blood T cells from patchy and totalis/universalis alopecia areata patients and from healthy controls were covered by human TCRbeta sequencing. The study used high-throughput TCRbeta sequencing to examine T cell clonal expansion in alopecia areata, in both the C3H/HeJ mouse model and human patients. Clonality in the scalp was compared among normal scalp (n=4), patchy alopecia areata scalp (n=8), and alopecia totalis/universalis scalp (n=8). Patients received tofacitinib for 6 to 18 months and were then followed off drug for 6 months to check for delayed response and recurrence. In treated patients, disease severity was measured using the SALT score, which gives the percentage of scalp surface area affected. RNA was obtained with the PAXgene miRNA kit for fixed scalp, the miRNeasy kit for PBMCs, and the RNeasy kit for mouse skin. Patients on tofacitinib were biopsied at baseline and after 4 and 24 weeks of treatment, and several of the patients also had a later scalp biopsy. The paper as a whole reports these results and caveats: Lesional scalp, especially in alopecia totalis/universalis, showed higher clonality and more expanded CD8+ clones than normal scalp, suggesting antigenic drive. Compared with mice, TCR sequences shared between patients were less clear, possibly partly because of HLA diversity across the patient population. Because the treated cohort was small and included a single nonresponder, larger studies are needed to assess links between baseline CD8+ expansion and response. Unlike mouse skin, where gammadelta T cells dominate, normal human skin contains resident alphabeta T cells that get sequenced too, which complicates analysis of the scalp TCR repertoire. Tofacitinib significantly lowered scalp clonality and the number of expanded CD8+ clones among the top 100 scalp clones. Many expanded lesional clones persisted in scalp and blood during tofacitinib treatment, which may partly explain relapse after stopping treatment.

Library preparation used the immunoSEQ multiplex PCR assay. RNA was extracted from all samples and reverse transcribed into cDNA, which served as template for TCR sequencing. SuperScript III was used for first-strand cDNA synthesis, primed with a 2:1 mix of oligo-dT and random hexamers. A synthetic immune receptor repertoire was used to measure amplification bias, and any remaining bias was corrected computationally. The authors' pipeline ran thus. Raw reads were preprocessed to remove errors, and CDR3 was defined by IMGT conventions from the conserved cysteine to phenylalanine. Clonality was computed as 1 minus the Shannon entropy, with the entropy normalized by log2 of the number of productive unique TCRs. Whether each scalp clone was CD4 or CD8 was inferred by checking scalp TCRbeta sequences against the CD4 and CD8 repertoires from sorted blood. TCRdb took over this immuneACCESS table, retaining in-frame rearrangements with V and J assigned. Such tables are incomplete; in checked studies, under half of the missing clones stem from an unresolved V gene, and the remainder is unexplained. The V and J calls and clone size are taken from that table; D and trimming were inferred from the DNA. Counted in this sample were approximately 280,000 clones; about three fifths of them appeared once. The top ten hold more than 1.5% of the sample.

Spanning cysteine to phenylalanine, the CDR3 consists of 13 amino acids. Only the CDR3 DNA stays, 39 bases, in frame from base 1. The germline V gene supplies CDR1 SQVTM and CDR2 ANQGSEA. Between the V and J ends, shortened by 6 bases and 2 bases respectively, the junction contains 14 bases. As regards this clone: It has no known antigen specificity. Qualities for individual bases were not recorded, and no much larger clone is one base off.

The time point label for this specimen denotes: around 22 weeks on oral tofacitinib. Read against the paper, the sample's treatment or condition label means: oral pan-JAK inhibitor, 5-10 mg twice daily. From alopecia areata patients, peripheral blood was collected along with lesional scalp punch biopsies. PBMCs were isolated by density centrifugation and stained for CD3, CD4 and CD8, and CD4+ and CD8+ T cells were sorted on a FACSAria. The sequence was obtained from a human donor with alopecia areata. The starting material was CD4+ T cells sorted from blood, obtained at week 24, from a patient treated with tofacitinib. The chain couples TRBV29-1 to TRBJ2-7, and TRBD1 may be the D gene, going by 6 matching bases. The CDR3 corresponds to CSVGLRTAYEQYF. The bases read TGCAGCGTGGGGCTCAGGACAGCCTACGAGCAGTACTTC.